This T cell receptor (beta chain) was found in a study of CD8+ T cells in alopecia areata. Study results and limitations: Affected lesional scalp, above all in alopecia totalis/universalis, was more clonal than normal scalp. Sequences from scalp samples also cover resident alphabeta T cells of normal skin.

Germline V lookup: CDR1 SQVTM, CDR2 ANQGSEA. Deletions cut 4 bases from V and 2 bases from J, with 8 bases between. The CDR3 contains 13 residues. The sequencing template was cDNA reverse transcribed from extracted RNA. TCRdb keeps only in-frame clones here, not all; method: immunoSEQ multiplex PCR. The table shows over 150,000 clones, with 45% to 70% occurring only once. From PBMCs, CD4+ and CD8+ T cells were sorted. Of note for this clone: Its antigen is still unknown.

This clonotype originated in a human donor in good health. What was sequenced was CD8+ T cells sorted from blood. The V call is TRBV29-1, the J call TRBJ2-2; D not certain. CDR3 nucleotides: TGCAGCGTTGGAGTCTTTAACACCGGGGAGCTGTTTTTT. It specifies CSVGVFNTGELFF.